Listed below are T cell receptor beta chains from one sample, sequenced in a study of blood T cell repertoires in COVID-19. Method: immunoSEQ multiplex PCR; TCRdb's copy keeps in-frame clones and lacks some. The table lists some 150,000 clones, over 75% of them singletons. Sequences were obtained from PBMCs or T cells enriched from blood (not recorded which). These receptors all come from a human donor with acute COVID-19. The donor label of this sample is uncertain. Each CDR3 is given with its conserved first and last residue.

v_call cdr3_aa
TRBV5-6 CASSLLSSGEKNIQYF
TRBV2 CASSEALTGVDTEAFF
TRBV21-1 CASSPNLGSAFF
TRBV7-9 CASSSETTFTDTQYF
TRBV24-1 CATSEGQGVDEKLFF
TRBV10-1 CASRDRSKGPGNTIYF
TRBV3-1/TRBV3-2 CASSQDTDGYTF
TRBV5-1 CASSRNSGTGTETQYF
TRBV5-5 CASSLDRDGYTF
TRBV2 CASTQKTVGNEQYF
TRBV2 CASSEVGWSEQFF
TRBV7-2 CASSSQGGRTDTQYF
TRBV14 CASSQAGGNYGYTF
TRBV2 CASSVPVRGLGNTIYF
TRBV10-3 CAIGQGASSSYNSPLHF
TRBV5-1 CASSLALAGVNTGELFF
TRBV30 CAWSVSNYGYTF
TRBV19 CASTPDRLSGNTIYF
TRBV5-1 CASSAGQGMNTEAFF
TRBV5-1 CASSDYGGGPGFNNYSNQPQHF
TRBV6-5 CASSPSAGNTIYF
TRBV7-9 CASSPDRVNSELFF
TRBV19 CASSQEATGRQETQYF
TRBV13 CASSQGPLTYEQYF
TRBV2 CASRSEDTYGYTF
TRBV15 CATSRAWTEYASPLHF
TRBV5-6 CASSLGTGNSYEQYF
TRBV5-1 CASSGGQGPLNTEAFF
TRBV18 CASSPTRTARYEQYF
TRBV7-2 CASSLIPDNYEQYF
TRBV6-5 CASRHRQGEKLFF
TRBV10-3 CAISETGQQSTDTQYF
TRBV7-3 CASSPGTSGAFSTDTQYF
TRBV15 CATSSDGAGISYNEQFF
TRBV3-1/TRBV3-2 CASSQDGTSGGSYNEQFF
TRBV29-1 CSVERTRGETQYF
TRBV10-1 CASSELGHRHTNQPQHF
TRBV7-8 CASSFKRGETQYF
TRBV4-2 CASSQDGQGEEGYTF
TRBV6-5 CASSGTSANNEQFF
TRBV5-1 CASSLSAGGTEQYF
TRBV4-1 CASSQRQEPNYGYTF
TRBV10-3 CAISPLPGQGVLNTEAFF
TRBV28 CASIPHGGGTSEQYF
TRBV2 CASSEVPVGLAGEETQYF